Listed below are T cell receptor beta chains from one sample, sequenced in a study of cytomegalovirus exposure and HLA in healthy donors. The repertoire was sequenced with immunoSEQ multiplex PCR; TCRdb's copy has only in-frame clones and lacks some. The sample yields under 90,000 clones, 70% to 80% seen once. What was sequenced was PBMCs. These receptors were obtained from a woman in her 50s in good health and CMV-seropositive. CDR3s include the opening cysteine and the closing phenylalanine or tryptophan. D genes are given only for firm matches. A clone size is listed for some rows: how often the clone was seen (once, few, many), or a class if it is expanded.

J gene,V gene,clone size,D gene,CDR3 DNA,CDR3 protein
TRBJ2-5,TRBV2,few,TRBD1,TGTGCCAGCAGTGATTACGACAGGGTAGAGACCCAGTACTTC,CASSDYDRVETQYF
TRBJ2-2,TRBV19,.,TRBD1,TGTGCCAGTAGTATCCAACTCGACAGGGGTTACACCGGGGAGCTGTTTTTT,CASSIQLDRGYTGELFF
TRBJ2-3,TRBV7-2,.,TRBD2,TGTGCCAGCAGCACGGGGGGGGCTACAGATACGCAGTATTTT,CASSTGGATDTQYF
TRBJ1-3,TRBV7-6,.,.,TGTGCCAGCAGCTTAAGGGAGTCTGGAAACACCATATATTTT,CASSLRESGNTIYF
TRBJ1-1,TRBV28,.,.,TGTGCCAGCAGACCAGACAGGATATGGGAGACGAACACTGAAGCTTTCTTT,CASRPDRIWETNTEAFF
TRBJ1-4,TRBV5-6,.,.,TGTGCCAGCAGCATCGGGGGGGGCACGAATGAAAAACTGTTTTTT,CASSIGGGTNEKLFF
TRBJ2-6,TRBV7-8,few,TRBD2,TGTGCCAGCAGCTTACGCTTAGCGGGGAGCTCTGGGGCCAACGTCCTGACTTTC,CASSLRLAGSSGANVLTF
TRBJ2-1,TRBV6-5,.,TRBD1,TGTGCCAGCAAGACAGACAGGGGGACCTACAATGAGCAGTTCTTC,CASKTDRGTYNEQFF
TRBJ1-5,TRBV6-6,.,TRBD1,TGTGCCAGCAGTTTAACAGGGGTCCCTAATCAGCCCCAGCATTTT,CASSLTGVPNQPQHF
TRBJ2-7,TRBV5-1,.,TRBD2,TGCGCCAGCAGCTCGGGACTAGCGGGAATTCCCTACGAGCAGTACTTC,CASSSGLAGIPYEQYF
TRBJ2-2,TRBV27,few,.,TGTGCCAGCAGTCGGCCGGCGGGGACCGGGGAGCTGTTTTTT,CASSRPAGTGELFF
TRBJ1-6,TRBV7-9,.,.,TGTGCCAGCAGCTTAGGGACAGTAAATTCACCCCTCCACTTT,CASSLGTVNSPLHF
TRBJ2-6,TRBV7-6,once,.,TGTGCCAGCAGCTTAAGTAGTGGACCCAGGACAACTGGGGCCAACGTCCTGACTTTC,CASSLSSGPRTTGANVLTF
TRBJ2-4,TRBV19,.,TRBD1,TGTGCCAGTAGTATAGAAAGGGGGCTCGCCAAAAACATTCAGTACTTC,CASSIERGLAKNIQYF
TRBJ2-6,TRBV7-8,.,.,TGTGCCAGCAGCCCCTCGGCCAACGTCCTGACTTTC,CASSPSANVLTF
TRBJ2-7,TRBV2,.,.,TGTGCCAGCAGCGGTACAAGGGGAAGCTCCTACGAGCAGTACTTC,CASSGTRGSSYEQYF
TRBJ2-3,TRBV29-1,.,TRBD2,TGCAGCGTTGCAGGCGGGGGGGCAGTAGATACGCAGTATTTT,CSVAGGGAVDTQYF
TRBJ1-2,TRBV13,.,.,TGTGCCAGCAGATGGTCCAGAATTAACTATGGCTACACCTTC,CASRWSRINYGYTF
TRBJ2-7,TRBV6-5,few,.,TGTGCCAGCAGTACTCGGACAGTACCCTGGGGGCAGTACTTC,CASSTRTVPWGQYF
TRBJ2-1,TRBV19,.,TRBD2,TGTGCCAGTAGTATTTTGGCTAGCGGGGGGGCCTTACTTGAGCAGTTCTTC,CASSILASGGALLEQFF
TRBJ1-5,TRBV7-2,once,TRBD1,TGTGCCAGCAGCTTAGGGACAGGGAATCAGCCCCAGCATTTT,CASSLGTGNQPQHF
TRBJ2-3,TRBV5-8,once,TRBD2,TGTGCCAGCAGCTTATCCGGGACTAGCGGGTCTGTCGGTACGCAGTATTTT,CASSLSGTSGSVGTQYF
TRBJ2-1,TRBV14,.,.,TGTGCCAGCAGCCTAGACAGGTACAATGAGCAGTTCTTC,CASSLDRYNEQFF
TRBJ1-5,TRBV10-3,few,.,TGTGCCATCAGTGAGTCAAGACAGTATAGCAATCAGCCCCAGCATTTT,CAISESRQYSNQPQHF
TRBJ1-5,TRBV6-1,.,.,TGTGCCAGCAGTGATTGGGGGGTTCAGGGTCAGCCCCAGCATTTT,CASSDWGVQGQPQHF
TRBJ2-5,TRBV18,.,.,TGTGCCAGCTCACAACAGGGTTATGAGACCCAGTACTTC,CASSQQGYETQYF
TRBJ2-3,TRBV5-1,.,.,TGCGCCAGCAGCTTGGGGAGGGATACGCAGTATTTT,CASSLGRDTQYF
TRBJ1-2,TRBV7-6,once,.,TGTGCCAGCAGCTTGGCTCCGGGGTCCGACGGCTACACCTTC,CASSLAPGSDGYTF
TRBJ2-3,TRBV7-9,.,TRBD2,TGTGCCAGCAGCCCCCGGCAGCGGGAGTCAGATACGCAGTATTTT,CASSPRQRESDTQYF
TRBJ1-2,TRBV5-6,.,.,TGTGCCAGCAGCCCTTGGACAGCCTCCTATGGCTACACCTTC,CASSPWTASYGYTF
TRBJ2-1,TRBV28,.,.,TGTGCCAGCACCGTTGACACATACAATGAGCAGTTCTTC,CASTVDTYNEQFF
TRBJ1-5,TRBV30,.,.,TGTGCCTGGAGTCGCGGGGACGGGAATCAGCCCCAGCATTTT,CAWSRGDGNQPQHF
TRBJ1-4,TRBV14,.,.,TGTGCCAGCAGCCAAGGACCCTCGCCGGGGTATGAAAAACTGTTTTTT,CASSQGPSPGYEKLFF
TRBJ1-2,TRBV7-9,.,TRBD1,TGTGCCAGCAGCTTAGAGGGGGCGAGCTATGGCTACACCTTC,CASSLEGASYGYTF
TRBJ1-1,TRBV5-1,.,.,TGCGCCAGCAGTGTCCATCCAGGGATGAACACTGAAGCTTTCTTT,CASSVHPGMNTEAFF
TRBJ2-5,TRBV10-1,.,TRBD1,TGCGCCAGCAGTCCTAGAGGGACAGGGGAGGAGACCCAGTACTTC,CASSPRGTGEETQYF
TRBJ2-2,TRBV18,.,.,TGTGCCAGCTCACTTCGACAGACCGGGGAGCTGTTTTTT,CASSLRQTGELFF
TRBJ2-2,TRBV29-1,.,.,TGCAGCGTTGATGCGGGACCCCTTAGCACCGGGGAGCTGTTTTTT,CSVDAGPLSTGELFF
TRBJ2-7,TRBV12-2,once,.,TGTGCAAGTCGATCGGACAGGGTTAACGAGCAGTACTTC,CASRSDRVNEQYF
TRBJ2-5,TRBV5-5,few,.,TGTGCCAGCACCACCGAGGCAGGGTTGGAGACCCAGTACTTC,CASTTEAGLETQYF
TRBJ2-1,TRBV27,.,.,TGTGCCAGCACCAGAGGACACCCCTCCTACAATGAGCAGTTCTTC,CASTRGHPSYNEQFF
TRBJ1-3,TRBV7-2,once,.,TGTGCCAGCAGCTTATGGGCCGGAGGTGAAAACACCATATATTTT,CASSLWAGGENTIYF
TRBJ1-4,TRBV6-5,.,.,TGTGCCAGCAGTTACACTGAGGCCGGTGAAAAACTGTTTTTT,CASSYTEAGEKLFF
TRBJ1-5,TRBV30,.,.,TGTGCCTGGAGTGTACCAGGGGTTCAGGGCAATCAGCCCCAGCATTTT,CAWSVPGVQGNQPQHF
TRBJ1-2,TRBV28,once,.,TGTGCCAGCAGTTCGCGCTATGGCTACACCTTC,CASSSRYGYTF
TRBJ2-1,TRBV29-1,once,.,TGCAGCGTTGCTGCTGATACAGGGTTTAGTGAGCAGTTCTTC,CSVAADTGFSEQFF
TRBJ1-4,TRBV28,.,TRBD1,TGTGCCAGCAGTACGACAGGGGGACTGTTTTTT,CASSTTGGLFF
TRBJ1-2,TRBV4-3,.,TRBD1,TGCGCCAGCAGCCAAGATCAGACAGGGGGGCTCTATGGCTACACCTTC,CASSQDQTGGLYGYTF
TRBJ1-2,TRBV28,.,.,TGTGCCAGCAGCGTCGGGGTGGAGGGACCCAGGGGCTACACCTTC,CASSVGVEGPRGYTF
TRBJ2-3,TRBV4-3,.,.,TGCGCCAGCAGCCAAGATTGGAGGGCTCCAGATACGCAGTATTTT,CASSQDWRAPDTQYF
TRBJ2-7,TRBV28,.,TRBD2,TGTGCCAGCCGTAGCGGGGGGTCCTACGAGCAGTACTTC,CASRSGGSYEQYF
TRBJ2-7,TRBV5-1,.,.,TGCGCCAGCAGCTCCCCACAGGCGGAAGCCCCCAGGGGATTTGAGCAGTACTTC,CASSSPQAEAPRGFEQYF
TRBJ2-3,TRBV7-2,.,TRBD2,TGTGCCAGCAGCTTAGGGCTAGCGGGGGGAGATACGCAGTATTTT,CASSLGLAGGDTQYF
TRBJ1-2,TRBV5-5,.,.,TGTGCCAGCAGCCGCGAACAGCAGAACTATGGCTACACCTTC,CASSREQQNYGYTF
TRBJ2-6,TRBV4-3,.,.,TGCGCCAGCAGCCAGCGGAGCTCTGGGGCCAACGTCCTGACTTTC,CASSQRSSGANVLTF
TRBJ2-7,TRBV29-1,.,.,TGCAGCGCCCAGGGGGGTGCCTACGAGCAGTACTTC,CSAQGGAYEQYF
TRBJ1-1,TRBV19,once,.,TGTGCCAGTAGTATAGGTGGGGGCAGGCATAGGACTGAAGCTTTCTTT,CASSIGGGRHRTEAFF
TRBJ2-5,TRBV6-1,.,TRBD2,TGTGCCAGCAGTGAGGTCCTAGCGGGGGAAGAGACCCAGTACTTC,CASSEVLAGEETQYF
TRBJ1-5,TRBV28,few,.,TGTGCCAGCCGGGGGGATTCCAATCAGCCCCAGCATTTT,CASRGDSNQPQHF